These 10 T cell receptor beta chains share one sample of origin, sequenced in a study of cytomegalovirus exposure and HLA in healthy donors. With 60 Vbeta and 13 Jbeta primers, the PCR was carried out. Measured with immunoSEQ multiplex PCR; TCRdb has only the in-frame clones, and not every one. The sample has around 300,000 clones, approximately 84% seen once. Sample: PBMCs. Receptor source: a woman aged 40 to 49 in good health and CMV-seropositive.

Points on this clone: Other DNA sequences of this sample code for an identical CDR3. The V and J genes are TRBV28 and TRBJ1-1; no clear D. Germline lookup yields CDR1 MDHEN and CDR2 SYDVKM. V lost 4 bases to trimming and J lost 3 bases, with 15 bases between them. This CDR3 has 15 residues. CDR3 nucleotides: TGTGCCAGCAGTTCATATTCCCCGGGGTACACTGAAGCTTTCTTT. Its translation: CASSSYSPGYTEAFF.

V usage is TRBV7-9 and J usage is TRBJ1-2; tentative D call: TRBD1 (6 bases). V lost 5 bases and J lost 4, with 17 bases in between. This CDR3 region has 15 residues. Germline assignment: CDR1 SEHNR and CDR2 FQNEAQ (reference sequence). Written as DNA, the CDR3 is TGTGCCAGCAGCCTGACCTGGACAGCTTCCTATGGCTACACCTTC. Translated: CASSLTWTASYGYTF.

The gene calls are TRBV7-2 and TRBJ2-7; D is uncertain. The CDR3 extends over 15 amino acids. V was clipped by 2 bases and J by 2 bases, with 13 bases between them. Germline loops: CDR1 SGHTA, CDR2 FQGNSA. CDR3 DNA: TGTGCCAGCAGCTTATCCTATGCCAATACCTACGAGCAGTACTTC. It is translated as CASSLSYANTYEQYF.

The chain uses TRBV7-2 and TRBJ1-5; maybe TRBD1 (6 bases). The CDR3 is 14 amino acids. Germline loops: CDR1 SGHTA, CDR2 FQGNSA. V gave up 4 bases and J gave up 2 bases, with 9 bases separating them. For the CDR3, the DNA is TGTGCCAGCAGCTCGAACAGGGGCAATCAGCCCCAGCATTTT. Translation: CASSSNRGNQPQHF.

Concerning this clone itself: An end of the junction differs from the germline gene, which may be a read error. V and J are TRBV7-3 and TRBJ2-4, with 7 bases identical to TRBD2. CDR3 length: 15 residues. Germline V gene sequence: CDR1 SGHTA, CDR2 FQGTGA. This CDR3 reads CASSLGSGAQNSQYF. CDR3 coding DNA: TGTGCCAGCAGCTTAGGGAGCGGGGCCCAAAACAGTCAGTACTTC.

The V gene is TRBV5-8, the J gene TRBJ2-2; 11 bases match TRBD2. Germline-derived CDR1 and CDR2 are SGHTS and YDEGEE. After removal of 3 bases from V and 4 bases from J, the junction contained 5 bases not matched to a gene. The CDR3 totals 16 residues. CDR3 loop: CASSWTGLAVTGELFF. For the CDR3, the DNA is TGTGCCAGCAGCTGGACGGGACTAGCGGTCACCGGGGAGCTGTTTTTT.

Only one count was recorded for this clone. The gene calls are TRBV28 and TRBJ2-3; no clear D. Germline V CDR1 and CDR2: MDHEN, SYDVKM. Trimming left V 4 bases short and J 3 bases short, with 8 bases between. The CDR3 totals 13 residues. The CDR3 DNA reads as TGTGCCAGCAGTTCCACATTAACAGATACGCAGTATTTT. This codes for CASSSTLTDTQYF.

The chain carries TRBV4-3 and TRBJ2-7, with TRBD1 identical over 7 bases. The CDR3 consists of 15 residues. In germline, CDR1 is LGHNA, CDR2 YSLEER. J gave up 3 bases and V 0 bases, and 5 bases lay outside the gene matches. CDR3: CASSQDDRGLYEQYF. In nucleotides, the CDR3 is TGCGCCAGCAGCCAAGATGATAGGGGGCTCTACGAGCAGTACTTC.

The gene calls are TRBV7-2 and TRBJ2-3, with D perhaps TRBD2 (5 bases). Trimming stripped 1 base from V and 0 bases from J, with 8 bases between. The germline CDR1 and CDR2 sequences are SGHTA and FQGNSA. This CDR3 is built from 15 residues. CDR3 nucleotide sequence: TGTGCCAGCAGCTTAGTTGGACTGAGCACAGATACGCAGTATTTT. It codes for CASSLVGLSTDTQYF.

The CDR3 region is CASSLVRELSYEQYF. The CDR3 DNA follows: TGTGCCAGCAGCTTGGTCAGGGAACTATCCTACGAGCAGTACTTC. J is TRBJ2-7 and V is TRBV5-5; perhaps TRBD1 as D (5 bases). V lost 0 bases and J lost 1, with 11 bases in between. The CDR3 consists of 15 residues. Germline V CDR1 and CDR2: SGHKS, YYEKEE (reference sequence).